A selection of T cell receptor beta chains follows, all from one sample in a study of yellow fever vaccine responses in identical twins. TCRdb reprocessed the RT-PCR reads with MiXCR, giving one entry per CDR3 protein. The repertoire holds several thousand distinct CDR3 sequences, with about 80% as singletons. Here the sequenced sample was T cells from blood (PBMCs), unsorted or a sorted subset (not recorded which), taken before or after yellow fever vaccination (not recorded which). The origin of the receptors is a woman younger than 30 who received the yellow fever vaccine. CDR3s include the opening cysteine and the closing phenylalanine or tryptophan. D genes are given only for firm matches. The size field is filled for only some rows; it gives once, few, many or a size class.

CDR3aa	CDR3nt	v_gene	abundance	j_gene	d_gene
CASREAHHTGELFF	TGTGCCAGCCGGGAGGCACACCACACCGGGGAGCTGTTTTTT	TRBV5-5	-	TRBJ2-2	TRBD2
CASSFDVLSAFF	TGTGCCAGCAGTTTTGATGTCCTCTCAGCTTTCTTT	TRBV12-3/TRBV12-4	-	TRBJ1-1	-
CAISETGYYGYTF	TGTGCCATCAGTGAGACAGGTTACTATGGCTACACCTTC	TRBV10-3	-	TRBJ1-2	-
CASRWSADNSPLHF	TGTGCCAGCAGGTGGTCAGCTGATAATTCACCCCTCCACTTT	TRBV6-1	-	TRBJ1-6	-
CSVSGQLNNEQFF	TGCAGCGTTTCGGGACAGCTAAACAATGAGCAGTTCTTC	TRBV29-1	-	TRBJ2-1	TRBD1
CASSTPQETQYF	TGCGCCAGCAGCACTCCACAAGAGACCCAGTACTTC	TRBV5-1	-	TRBJ2-5	-
CSVRQGNTGELFF	TGCAGCGTTCGGCAGGGAAACACCGGGGAGCTGTTTTTT	TRBV29-1	-	TRBJ2-2	-
CSARWPAGAPDTQYF	TGCAGTGCTAGGTGGCCAGCGGGAGCTCCAGATACGCAGTATTTT	TRBV20-1	-	TRBJ2-3	TRBD2
CASSLPLTGELFF	TGTGCCAGCAGTTTACCGCTGACCGGGGAGCTGTTTTTT	TRBV27	-	TRBJ2-2	-
CASSQSVVGELFF	TGTGCCAGCAGCCAATCTGTGGTTGGGGAGCTGTTTTTT	TRBV3-1	-	TRBJ2-2	-
CSVESGLAKNIQYF	TGCAGCGTTGAAAGCGGCCTAGCCAAAAACATTCAGTACTTC	TRBV29-1	-	TRBJ2-4	-
CASSHSSGTEVNEQFF	TGTGCCAGCTCACACAGCTCCGGGACAGAAGTCAATGAGCAGTTCTTC	TRBV18	-	TRBJ2-1	TRBD1
CASRTGGSGNTGELFF	TGTGCCAGCAGGACAGGGGGATCAGGGAACACCGGGGAGCTGTTTTTT	TRBV13	-	TRBJ2-2	TRBD1
CASSSGGPGNTIYF	TGCGCCAGCAGCTCGGGAGGTCCTGGAAACACCATATATTTT	TRBV5-1	few	TRBJ1-3	-
CASSEATGNQPQHF	TGTGCCAGCAGTGAAGCTACAGGCAATCAGCCCCAGCATTTT	TRBV6-1	-	TRBJ1-5	-
CASGPSGDYTDTQYF	TGTGCTAGTGGCCCATCAGGGGATTATACAGATACGCAGTATTTT	TRBV12-5	-	TRBJ2-3	-
CASSPGLGQPQHF	TGTGCCAGCTCACCAGGGTTGGGTCAGCCCCAGCATTTT	TRBV18	-	TRBJ1-5	-
CASSADRAINQPQHF	TGTGCCAGCAGCGCGGACAGGGCGATCAATCAGCCCCAGCATTTT	TRBV13	-	TRBJ1-5	TRBD1
CASSFLVEAFF	TGTGCCAGCAGCTTTTTGGTTGAAGCTTTCTTT	TRBV11-3	few	TRBJ1-1	-
CASRRGSSYNEQFF	TGTGCCAGCCGAAGAGGAAGCTCCTACAATGAGCAGTTCTTC	TRBV12-3/TRBV12-4	-	TRBJ2-1	-
CSATKRERGDNEQFF	TGCAGCGCCACCAAGCGGGAGAGGGGGGACAATGAGCAGTTCTTC	TRBV29-1	-	TRBJ2-1	TRBD2
CASSQHAGLDGYGYTF	TGTGCCAGCAGCCAACACGCAGGGCTCGACGGCTATGGCTACACCTTC	TRBV2	once	TRBJ1-2	-
CASSTSGRSDTQYF	TGTGCCAGCAGTACTAGCGGGAGGAGCGATACGCAGTATTTT	TRBV12-3/TRBV12-4	-	TRBJ2-3	TRBD2
CASSDRTPSSYNEQFF	TGTGCCAGCAGTGACAGGACACCGAGCTCCTACAATGAGCAGTTCTTC	TRBV2	once	TRBJ2-1	-
CATSLTSGSWNEQFF	TGTGCCACCAGCCTGACTAGCGGGAGTTGGAATGAGCAGTTCTTC	TRBV15	-	TRBJ2-1	TRBD2
CASSFGTSQETQYF	TGTGCCAGCAGCTTCGGGACGAGCCAAGAGACCCAGTACTTC	TRBV5-6	once	TRBJ2-5	-
CATTYDRENTEAFF	TGTGCCACCACCTATGACAGGGAAAACACTGAAGCTTTCTTT	TRBV18	-	TRBJ1-1	TRBD1
CSAARIQGNEKLFF	TGCAGTGCTGCCCGAATCCAGGGAAATGAAAAACTGTTTTTT	TRBV20-1	once	TRBJ1-4	-
CASSQRRDGAYEQYF	TGTGCCAGCAGCCAAAGGCGGGATGGCGCCTACGAGCAGTACTTC	TRBV4-2	-	TRBJ2-7	-
CASSRGLDKIYEQYF	TGTGCCAGCAGCCGCGGGTTGGACAAGATATACGAGCAGTACTTC	TRBV11-3	-	TRBJ2-7	-
CASSLRVGRFIDEQFF	TGTGCCAGCAGTTTAAGGGTCGGCAGGTTTATCGATGAGCAGTTCTTC	TRBV12-3/TRBV12-4	-	TRBJ2-1	-
CASSNGQGAWEQFF	TGCGCCAGCAGCAATGGTCAGGGGGCATGGGAGCAGTTCTTC	TRBV5-1	few	TRBJ2-1	TRBD1
CASRINRVSDNEQFF	TGTGCCAGCAGGATCAACAGGGTGTCGGATAATGAGCAGTTCTTC	TRBV11-1	-	TRBJ2-1	-
CSARPLNTEAFF	TGCAGTGCCCGCCCCCTGAACACTGAAGCTTTCTTT	TRBV20-1	-	TRBJ1-1	-
CASSFPDSPLHF	TGTGCCAGCAGTTTCCCGGATTCACCCCTCCACTTT	TRBV6-5	-	TRBJ1-6	-
CASSGQINQPQHF	TGTGCCAGTAGTGGACAGATCAATCAGCCCCAGCATTTT	TRBV19	-	TRBJ1-5	-
CATSRPSGGVGGNQPQHF	TGTGCCACCAGCAGGCCCTCAGGGGGGGTAGGGGGCAATCAGCCCCAGCATTTT	TRBV15	-	TRBJ1-5	TRBD1
CSALRDGGNTIYF	TGCAGTGCTTTAAGGGACGGTGGAAACACCATATATTTT	TRBV20-1	-	TRBJ1-3	-
CASSDRVPNTEAFF	TGTGCCAGCAGCGACAGGGTTCCGAACACTGAAGCTTTCTTT	TRBV2	-	TRBJ1-1	TRBD1
CASGLGAGLQETQYF	TGCGCCAGCGGCTTGGGGGCAGGCCTCCAAGAGACCCAGTACTTC	TRBV5-1	-	TRBJ2-5	-
CATSRLIKGGATDTQYF	TGTGCCACCAGCAGACTAATCAAGGGGGGGGCTACAGATACGCAGTATTTT	TRBV15	-	TRBJ2-3	-
CAISVGTAYSNQPQHF	TGTGCCATCAGTGTCGGGACGGCTTATAGCAATCAGCCCCAGCATTTT	TRBV10-3	-	TRBJ1-5	-
CASSYFTQLGEQFF	TGTGCCAGCAGCTACTTCACCCAACTAGGTGAGCAGTTCTTC	TRBV11-1	-	TRBJ2-1	-
CASSLRDRSDTQYF	TGCGCCAGCAGCTTGAGGGACCGCTCAGATACGCAGTATTTT	TRBV5-1	-	TRBJ2-3	-
CASNVGQETQYF	TGTGCCAGCAATGTAGGACAAGAGACCCAGTACTTC	TRBV28	once	TRBJ2-5	-
CASSPRGTGLSDTIYF	TGTGCCAGCAGCCCCCGCGGGACAGGGTTGTCTGACACCATATATTTT	TRBV11-3	-	TRBJ1-3	TRBD1
CASSLDKNGYQPQHF	TGTGCCAGCAGCTTGGACAAAAATGGTTATCAGCCCCAGCATTTT	TRBV5-8	-	TRBJ1-5	-
CASSPNGAGEQFF	TGTGCCAGCAGCCCAAATGGGGCGGGGGAGCAGTTCTTC	TRBV7-6	-	TRBJ2-1	-
CASSQGLAGRTETQYF	TGTGCCAGCAGCCAGGGACTAGCGGGCCGTACAGAGACCCAGTACTTC	TRBV11-2	-	TRBJ2-5	TRBD2